This TCR beta chain was recorded in a study of regulatory T cells in long-lasting Graves disease. Study-wide findings and caveats: Patients with persistent disease showed a bias toward TRBV28, TRBJ1-2 and TRBJ2-5. Sampling was limited to peripheral blood rather than thyroid tissue.

CDR3 size: 16 residues. Germline V gene data show CDR1 as KGHSH and CDR2 as LQKENI. The V and J ends lost 2 bases and 11 bases respectively, with 22 bases between them. Libraries of TCR beta came from iRepertoire HTBI primers plus Arm-PCR of CDR3 regions. Via MiXCR, TCRdb re-called the multiplex PCR reads, giving one row per CDR3 protein. The sample gives 600,000 to 800,000 distinct CDR3 sequences, roughly 30% of which show up once; about 42% is in the top ten. As regards this clonotype: As yet, its antigen is unknown.

Time point specified: persistent/refractory GD, antithyroid drugs over 5 years with positive TRAb. From PBMCs, RNA was extracted and then used to make the TCR library. Per American Thyroid Association guidelines, Graves' disease was diagnosed. The chain recombines TRBV18 with TRBJ1-5, with D maybe TRBD1 (6 bases). The sample here was peripheral blood mononuclear cells (PBMCs), taken when the disease was refractory, from a patient treated with antithyroid drugs. The sequence was collected from a female donor with Graves disease. Here the CDR3 reads CASSPGPDRSHLAQHF. The CDR3, as DNA: TGTGCCAGCTCACCAGGCCCCGACAGGTCCCACCTGGCCCAGCATTTT.